These 5 T cell receptor beta chains came from one sample sequenced in a study of blood T cell repertoires in COVID-19. Only in-frame clones appear in the TCRdb table, and some are missing; sequencing was by immunoSEQ multiplex PCR. The sample contains about 380,000 clones, more than 75% of which appear only once. The sample comprised PBMCs or T cells enriched from blood (not recorded which). These receptors all stem from a woman under 30 who had recovered from COVID-19.

This clone appeared once. The V call is TRBV29-1, the J call TRBJ1-4, with 7 bases matching TRBD1. The CDR3 has 13 amino acids. CDR1 SQVTM and CDR2 ANQGSEA come from the germline V gene. The ends lost 4 bases at V and 6 bases at J; junction bases unmatched: 5. CDR3 region: CSVGDSVYEKLFF. The DNA for the CDR3 is TGCAGCGTTGGGGACAGCGTCTATGAAAAACTGTTTTTT.

DNA for the CDR3: TGTGCCAGCACAGCCGGGACAGGGGGCTACACCTTC. It encodes CASTAGTGGYTF. The chain is built from TRBV27 and TRBJ1-2, with 9 bases lining up with TRBD1. The CDR3 covers 12 residues. The junction had 5 bases not matched to a gene; V was cut back by 7 bases and J by 8 bases. Germline loops: CDR1 MNHEY, CDR2 SMNVEV (reference sequence).

The chain is built from TRBV5-1 and TRBJ1-1, with TRBD1 matching over 9 bases. V lost 4 bases, J lost 4 bases, and 8 bases stayed unmatched. The length of the CDR3 is 15 residues. CDR1 and CDR2 (germline): SGHRS, YFSETQ. As DNA, the CDR3 is TGCGCCAGCAGCGTAAACAGGGGGCAAGGCACTGAAGCTTTCTTT. Translated, it gives CASSVNRGQGTEAFF. Drawing the rest from reference TRBV5-1 and TRBJ1-1, the complete variable domain is KAGVTQTPRYLIKTRGQQVTLSCSPISGHRSVSWYQQTPGQGLQFLFEYFSETQRNKGNFPGRFSGRQFSNSRSEMNVSTLELGDSALYLCASSVNRGQGTEAFFGQGTRLTVV.

The genes are TRBV2 and TRBJ2-3, with D possibly matching TRBD2 (6 bases). The CDR3 consists of 13 residues. Germline V gene lookup returns CDR1 SNHLY and CDR2 FYNNEI. Trimming shortened V by 4 bases and J by 6 bases, and 11 bases separated the two germline ends. This CDR3 is CASSVGTFDTQYF. The CDR3 nucleotides are TGTGCCAGCAGTGTCGGGACTTTCGATACGCAGTATTTT.

The chain joins TRBV6-5 to TRBJ2-7; D perhaps matches TRBD2 (6 bases). V was clipped by 10 bases and J by 0 bases, with 19 bases between them. The CDR3 runs 15 residues. The germline CDR1 and CDR2 sequences are MNHEY and SVGAGI. The DNA of the CDR3 is TGTGCCACCAAAGCGCCGGGACTGAGCTCCTACGAGCAGTACTTC. Its protein is CATKAPGLSSYEQYF.